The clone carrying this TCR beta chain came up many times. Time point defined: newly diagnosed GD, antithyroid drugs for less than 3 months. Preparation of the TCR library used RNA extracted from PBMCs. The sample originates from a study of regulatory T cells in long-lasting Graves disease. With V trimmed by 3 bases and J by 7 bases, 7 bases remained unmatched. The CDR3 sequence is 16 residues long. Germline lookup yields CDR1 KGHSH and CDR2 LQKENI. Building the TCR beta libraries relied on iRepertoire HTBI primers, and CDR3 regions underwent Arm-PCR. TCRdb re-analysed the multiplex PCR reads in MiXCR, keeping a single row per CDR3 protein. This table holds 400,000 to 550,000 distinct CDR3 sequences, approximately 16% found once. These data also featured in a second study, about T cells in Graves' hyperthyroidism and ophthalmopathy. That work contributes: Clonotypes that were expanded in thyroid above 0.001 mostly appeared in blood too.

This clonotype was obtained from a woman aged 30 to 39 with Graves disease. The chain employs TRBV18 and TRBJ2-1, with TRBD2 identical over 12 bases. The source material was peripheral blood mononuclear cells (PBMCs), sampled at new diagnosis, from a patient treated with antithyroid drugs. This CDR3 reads CASSPRRLAGANEQFF. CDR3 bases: TGTGCCAGCTCACCGAGACGACTAGCGGGAGCGAATGAGCAGTTCTTC.